This T cell receptor (beta chain) was captured in a study of T-cell reconstitution after alpha-beta-depleted transplantation in children (TCRdb year 2016). Context from the whole study: T-cell immune reconstitution after TCRalphabeta/CD19-depleted allogeneic hematopoietic cell transplantation in children was quantitatively tracked in the study by means of TCR repertoire profiling.

In its sample, this clonotype was seen once. Its antigen remains unidentified. The junction shows a germline mismatch at one end, possibly a read error. The germline V gene sets CDR1 to ENHRY and CDR2 to SYGVKD. Measured from the cysteine to the phenylalanine, the CDR3 is 17 residues long. Only the CDR3 DNA is retained, 51 bases long and in frame from the first base. Library generation was performed with PCR. Data came from an Illumina HiSeq 2500. TCR libraries were prepared with molecular barcoding, using unique molecular identifiers to normalize TCRbeta repertoire quantification. TCRdb trimmed the raw reads at Q25, called clones with MiXCR and kept productive beta chains. Here each entry gathers all rows of one CDR3 protein and keeps the most common genes and DNA. This sample gives some 300,000 distinct CDR3 sequences in total; 10% to 13% of them show up just once. 2% to 3% of the sample belongs to the ten largest clones.

The sample here was PBMCs from the stem cell graft donor, taken from the stem cell graft. This TCR came from a human donor who donated a stem cell graft to a child with acute lymphoblastic leukemia. This sequence uses TRBV10-3 and TRBJ2-3; TRBD2 lines up with 16 middle nucleotides. The CDR3 reads as follows: CPISATGTSGRGDTQYF. The DNA reads TGTCCCATCAGTGCCACCGGGACTAGCGGGAGGGGAGATACGCAGTATTTT.